This TCR beta chain was identified during a study of OX40 agonist ivuxolimab in advanced cancers. Profiling relied on immunoSEQ multiplex PCR, and the TCRdb table lists in-frame clones only, not all of them. The data contain about 35,000 clones, around 93% of them singletons. This sample comprised CD4+ or CD8+ T cells sorted from blood, obtained in a trial of the OX40 agonist ivuxolimab. The TCR comes from an adult with an advanced solid tumor such as melanoma, head and neck, liver or kidney cancer.

CDR3 amino acids: CAISGGLAGEETQYF. The CDR3 DNA is TGTGCCATCAGTGGGGGACTAGCGGGAGAAGAGACCCAGTACTTC. The chain combines TRBV10-3 with TRBJ2-5, with 14 bases that match TRBD2. The ends lost 4 bases at V and 3 bases at J; junction bases unmatched: 1. Germline CDR1 ENHRY, CDR2 SYGVKD. This CDR3 has 15 residues.